This T cell receptor (beta chain) emerged from a study of blood T cells in healthy people across ages. Overall study results and limits: Naive T cell percentage by flow cytometry tracked strongly with beta diversity. Diversity estimates from one million T cells were considered underestimates.

In the case of this clonotype: Its antigen is currently unknown.

Then a second PCR, running roughly 7 to 11 cycles, was carried out with a sample-barcoded 5' primer and a J-beta primer mix. TCRdb itself ran the 5' RACE reads through MiXCR, one entry per CDR3 protein. Counted here are 1 million or so distinct CDR3 sequences, less than 50% occurring once; the ten biggest clones make up approximately 20%. Germline lookup yields CDR1 SEHNR and CDR2 FQNEAQ (reference sequence). The J segment lost 0 bases and the V segment lost 3 bases, leaving 4 bases of the junction unmatched. This CDR3 has 15 amino acids. The chain carries TRBV7-9 and TRBJ1-1, with 7 bases aligning to TRBD1. This TCR derives from a woman aged 55-70 years in good health. Sequencing used blood. In DNA form, the CDR3 reads TGTGCCAGCAGCTTGGGACAGTCCATGAACACTGAAGCTTTCTTT. Amino acid sequence: CASSLGQSMNTEAFF.